The 28 T cell receptor beta chains presented below share a single source sample, sequenced in a study of vaccination and CD4 T cells after COVID-19. These receptors are not linked to any known antigen. Treatment meaning: roughly 11-day PBMC culture with coronavirus spike peptide pools or control peptides (ViraFEST assay). The assay that was used to sequence DNA from cultured CD4+ T cells was the Oncomine TCR Beta short-read assay. TCRdb reanalysed the PCR reads using MiXCR and keeps one entry per CDR3 protein. The sample lists around 10,000 distinct CDR3 sequences; 45% to 60% were seen once. The sample comprised CD4+ T cells from blood, cultured in vitro. The receptors shown here come from a human donor who had recovered from COVID-19.

This chain connects TRBV6-1 to TRBJ2-3, with a tentative D call TRBD1 (5 bases). V shed 7 bases and J shed 5 bases, with 13 bases lying between them. The length of the CDR3 is 13 residues. Germline assignment: CDR1 MNHNS and CDR2 SASEGT. This CDR3 is CASTTTAGDTQYF. The CDR3 coding sequence is TGTGCCAGCACTACGACAGCTGGAGATACGCAGTATTTT.

The chain has TRBV20-1 and TRBJ2-1; 8 nucleotides match TRBD1. The germline V gene encodes CDR1 DFQATT and CDR2 SNEGSKA (reference sequence). The CDR3 extends over 13 amino acids. Germline trimming cut 5 bases from V and 5 bases from J; bases unmatched to any gene: 5. CDR3 residues: CSAPWDRNNEQFF. CDR3 coding DNA: TGCAGTGCTCCTTGGGACAGGAACAATGAGCAGTTCTTC.

V gene TRBV6-5 combines with J gene TRBJ2-2; D not certain. Between the trimmed V and J ends, which lost 2 bases and 0 bases, there was a span of 10 bases. The CDR3 is 16 residues long. Germline lookup yields CDR1 MNHEY and CDR2 SVGAGI. The CDR3 bases are TGTGCCAGCAGTTACCTACACACCGCGAACACCGGGGAGCTGTTTTTT. Protein: CASSYLHTANTGELFF.

For this clonotype: The junction differs from germline at one of its ends, possibly a read error. The chain employs TRBV14 and TRBJ2-6; the D is unclear. This CDR3 spans 14 amino acids. Germline V gives CDR1 SGHDN, CDR2 FVKESK. This CDR3 reads CASSKNSEANVLTF. In DNA, the CDR3 is TGTGCCAGCAGCAAGAACTCTGAGGCCAACGTCCTGACTTTC.

This chain's CDR3 is CASTNTSPYEQYF. DNA of the CDR3: TGTGCCAGCACCAACACCAGTCCCTACGAGCAGTACTTC. V and J are TRBV6-1 and TRBJ2-7; D call uncertain. CDR1 and CDR2 (germline): MNHNS, SASEGT. V lost 7 bases and J lost 2, with 12 bases in between. The length of the CDR3 is 13 residues.

The chain uses TRBV12-3 or TRBV12-4 and TRBJ1-1; TRBD1 matches at 7 bases. With V trimmed by 4 bases and J by 4 bases, 6 bases remained unmatched. The length of the CDR3 is 14 residues. The CDR3, as DNA: TGTGCCAGCAGTTCCGCCCAGGGGGTCACTGAAGCTTTCTTT. This sequence encodes CASSSAQGVTEAFF.

The chain recombines TRBV6-2 or TRBV6-3 with TRBJ1-2; TRBD1 matches 7 bases. V lost 6 bases and J lost 6; bases outside the gene matches: 7. The germline CDR1 and CDR2 sequences are MNHEY and SVGEGT. The CDR3 length is 13 residues. The CDR3 region is CASSPDRVNGYTF. DNA for the CDR3: TGTGCCAGCAGCCCCGACAGGGTGAATGGCTACACCTTC.

This clonotype occurred a few times. The chain combines TRBV19 with TRBJ1-1; D is possibly TRBD1 (6 bases). CDR3 length: 14 amino acids. Germline assignment: CDR1 LNHDA and CDR2 SQIVND (reference sequence). V was trimmed by 5 bases and J by 4 bases, leaving 14 bases between them. CDR3 bases: TGTGCCAGTAGTCTCTCCCAGGGGCGCACTGAAGCTTTCTTT. Its translation is CASSLSQGRTEAFF.

This clonotype showed up just once. The chain employs TRBV30 and TRBJ2-5, with TRBD2 as a possible D gene (6 bases). The CDR3 sequence is 12 residues long. CDR1 is GTSNPN and CDR2 is SVGIG in the germline V gene (reference sequence). V lost 8 bases, J lost 3 bases, and 13 bases lay in between. CDR3 DNA: TGTGCCGGAGGGCGGGCGGAAGAGACCCAGTACTTC. Its translation: CAGGRAEETQYF.

The chain carries TRBV20-1 and TRBJ2-1; tentative D call: TRBD1 (6 bases). The V end lost 4 bases, the J end lost 9 bases, and 22 bases lay between the germline ends. Germline V lookup: CDR1 DFQATT, CDR2 SNEGSKA (reference sequence). The CDR3 spans 15 residues. The CDR3 DNA reads as TGCAGTGCTACCCCCCTGGGACACGGGACAAGTGAGCAGTTCTTC. It translates to CSATPLGHGTSEQFF.

This chain connects TRBV6-1 to TRBJ2-5, with D perhaps matching TRBD1 (6 bases). The V end was cut by 4 bases, the J end by 4 bases, with 19 bases between. CDR1 and CDR2 from the germline V gene are MNHNS and SASEGT. The CDR3 is 16 residues long. The DNA of the CDR3 is TGTGCCAGCAGTGTAGGTCAGGGGTTGAGGGGAGAGACCCAGTACTTC. Translation: CASSVGQGLRGETQYF.

The rearrangement links TRBV5-4 to TRBJ1-2; D is uncertain. CDR3 length equals 14 residues. Per germline, CDR1 SGHNT and CDR2 YYREEE (reference sequence). The V and J ends lost 0 bases and 4 bases respectively, with 10 bases between them. CDR3 in amino acids: CASSLGGSAYGYTF. The CDR3 nucleotides are TGTGCCAGCAGCTTGGGAGGGTCGGCCTATGGCTACACCTTC.

This clonotype has a handful of counts. The chain employs TRBV7-9 and TRBJ2-7; D may be TRBD1 (6 bases). CDR1 SEHNR and CDR2 FQNEAQ come from the germline V gene (reference sequence). The germline V and J ends were trimmed by 5 bases and 1 base, with 21 bases remaining between them. The CDR3 is 17 residues long. The CDR3 nucleotides are TGTGCCAGCAGCCCTCGAACCGGGACAAGGAAATCCTACGAGCAGTACTTC. It encodes CASSPRTGTRKSYEQYF.

The V gene is TRBV12-3 or TRBV12-4, the J gene TRBJ1-5, with no clear D. This CDR3 is built from 14 residues. Trimming took 2 bases from V and 9 from J, leaving 14 bases between them. The CDR3: CASSLSGILGPQHF. The CDR3 DNA reads TGTGCCAGCAGTTTATCGGGCATTCTAGGGCCCCAGCATTTT.

The chain links TRBV6-4 to TRBJ1-3; D is undetermined. With 6 bases removed from V and 2 bases from J, the gap between germline ends came to 14 bases. The CDR3 extends over 15 amino acids. Per germline, CDR1 MRHNA and CDR2 SNTAGT. CDR3 in amino acids: CASRLNFGTGNTIYF. CDR3 DNA sequence: TGTGCCAGCAGGTTGAACTTTGGAACTGGAAACACCATATATTTT.

This clonotype turned up a few times. The rearrangement links TRBV7-2 to TRBJ1-1; the D gene is possibly TRBD1 (5 bases). Germline values: CDR1 SGHTA, CDR2 FQGNSA. Trimming took 4 bases from V and 1 from J, leaving 13 bases between them. The length of the CDR3 is 15 residues. CDR3 nucleotide sequence: TGTGCCAGCAGCTCCGCCGGGACGACGAACACTGAAGCTTTCTTT. This translates into CASSSAGTTNTEAFF.

This clonotype was observed a handful of times. The CDR3: CASSKCGRGDSPLHF. DNA for the CDR3: TGTGCCAGCAGCAAATGCGGCAGGGGGGATTCACCCCTCCACTTT. The chain links TRBV21-1 to TRBJ1-6; the D segment call TRBD1 is taken from the table without a DNA check. TRBV21-1 is a known pseudogene. This CDR3 has 15 residues.

The V gene is TRBV5-4, the J gene TRBJ2-1, with 8 bases matching TRBD1. The J segment lost 6 bases and the V segment lost 4 bases, leaving 3 bases of the junction unmatched. This CDR3 is 13 amino acids long. Germline V gene sequence: CDR1 SGHNT, CDR2 YYREEE (reference sequence). The CDR3 sequence is CASSQDRVNEQFF. As DNA, the CDR3 is TGTGCCAGCAGCCAGGACAGGGTCAATGAGCAGTTCTTC.

CDR3 region: CASRPVQGSRDTQYF. The DNA for the CDR3 is TGTGCCAGCAGGCCGGTACAGGGGTCAAGAGATACGCAGTATTTT. The chain recombines TRBV11-2 with TRBJ2-3, with 7 positions matching TRBD1. V lost 6 bases and J lost 5; bases outside the gene matches: 11. CDR3 length equals 15 residues. CDR1 is SGHAT and CDR2 is FQNNGV in the germline V gene.

This clonotype occurred a few times. The rearrangement joins TRBV27 to TRBJ2-3; D perhaps matches TRBD1 (6 bases). CDR3 size: 13 residues. V shed 6 bases and J shed 2 bases, with 9 bases lying between them. From germline, CDR1 is MNHEY and CDR2 SMNVEV (reference sequence). The CDR3 DNA is TGTGCCAGCAGGCACAGGGCCACAGATACGCAGTATTTT. It specifies CASRHRATDTQYF.

The J gene is TRBJ2-5, the V gene TRBV6-2 or TRBV6-3; D remains unclear. Trimming shortened V by 5 bases and J by 2 bases, and 15 bases separated the two germline ends. The germline gives CDR1 MNHEY, CDR2 SVGEGT. The CDR3 is made up of 15 amino acids. The CDR3 reads CASSDSKRTQETQYF. The CDR3 nucleotides are TGTGCCAGCAGTGATAGCAAGCGAACTCAAGAGACCCAGTACTTC.

The chain employs TRBV6-2 or TRBV6-3 and TRBJ1-6; D unresolved. Germline V CDR1 and CDR2: MNHEY, SVGEGT. This CDR3 region has 14 residues. V was clipped by 6 bases and J by 10 bases, with 16 bases between them. CDR3 protein: CASRVVWGESPLHF. The CDR3 nucleotides are TGTGCCAGCAGGGTGGTGTGGGGAGAGTCACCCCTCCACTTT.

This clonotype showed up just a few times. This sequence joins TRBV21-1 and TRBJ2-6. TRBV21-1 is a pseudogene. The length of the CDR3 is 17 residues. The CDR3 DNA reads as TGTGCCAGCAGCAAAGACGTAACCTACTCTGGGGCCAACGTCCTGACTTTC. Translation gives CASSKDVTYSGANVLTF.

The gene calls are TRBV12-3 or TRBV12-4 and TRBJ1-1; D uncertain. This CDR3 spans 14 amino acids. The V end lost 7 bases, the J end lost 4 bases, and 16 bases lay between the germline ends. CDR3 bases: TGTGCCAGCAACCATAGGAGGGTAATCACTGAAGCTTTCTTT. Translated, it gives CASNHRRVITEAFF.

This clonotype was recorded a few times. This chain uses TRBV12-3 or TRBV12-4 with TRBJ1-2; 9 nucleotides match TRBD1. This CDR3 is 17 amino acids long. The J segment lost 5 bases and the V segment lost 3 bases, leaving 13 bases of the junction unmatched. The CDR3 DNA follows: TGTGCCAGCAGTTTGGGGGTACAGGGGGCGCCGGGATATGGCTACACCTTC. This gives the protein CASSLGVQGAPGYGYTF.

This clonotype has more than one count but fewer than ten. This rearrangement joins TRBV27 to TRBJ1-2; 8 bases fit TRBD1. Per germline, CDR1 MNHEY and CDR2 SMNVEV (reference sequence). Germline trimming cut 6 bases from V and 3 bases from J; bases unmatched to any gene: 3. The CDR3 is 13 residues long. CDR3 bases: TGTGCCAGCAGCCTGGGACAGGACTATGGCTACACCTTC. Amino acid sequence: CASSLGQDYGYTF.

This clonotype has just a few counts. The rearrangement joins TRBV20-1 to TRBJ1-1, with D perhaps TRBD1 (6 bases). The length of the CDR3 is 13 residues. Looked up from germline, CDR1 is DFQATT and CDR2 is SNEGSKA (reference sequence). V was cut by 6 bases and J by 5 bases, with 16 bases left in between. Here the CDR3 reads CSAGGGLRTEAFF. The CDR3 DNA is TGCAGTGCCGGGGGCGGCTTGAGAACTGAAGCTTTCTTT.

This chain joins TRBV24-1 and TRBJ2-7, with D hard to call. From germline, CDR1 is KGHDR and CDR2 SFDVKD. CDR3 length: 12 residues. Trimming shortened V by 1 base and J by 6 bases, and 6 bases separated the two germline ends. CDR3 in amino acids: CATSDLAVEQYF. CDR3 sequence (DNA): TGTGCCACCAGTGATTTAGCAGTCGAGCAGTACTTC.